This is a list of T cell receptor beta chains from one sample in a study of fetal regulatory T cell absence and autoimmunity. Assay used: immunoSEQ multiplex PCR; TCRdb lists only in-frame clones, some missing. The sample carries around 100,000 clones, approximately 79% recorded once. The specimen sequenced was pancreas tissue. These receptors were taken from a male donor with IPEX syndrome. Each CDR3 is given with its conserved first and last residue. A D gene is named only where the DNA matches it firmly. Only some rows state a clone size, as once, few, many or a class for expanded clones.

d_call: TRBD2
v_call: TRBV4-2
clone_size: once
j_call: TRBJ2-7
cdr3_nt: TGTGCCAGCAGCCAAGTTAGCGGGAGGGCCATTTCCTACGAGCAGTACTTC
cdr3_aa: CASSQVSGRAISYEQYF

d_call: TRBD1
v_call: TRBV27
clone_size: -
j_call: TRBJ2-1
cdr3_nt: TGTGCCAGCAGTTCCGAACCTACATTGTGGGGACAGGGGGGAGCCTACAATGAGCAGTTCTTC
cdr3_aa: CASSSEPTLWGQGGAYNEQFF

d_call: -
v_call: TRBV21-1
clone_size: -
j_call: TRBJ2-7
cdr3_nt: TGTGCCAGCAGCGCCTGGGACGGTTGTTACGAGCAGTACTTC
cdr3_aa: CASSAWDGCYEQYF

d_call: -
v_call: TRBV2
clone_size: -
j_call: TRBJ1-2
cdr3_nt: TGTGCCAGCAGTGCAGGCGCAGCAGGGGCATGGGGCTACACCTTC
cdr3_aa: CASSAGAAGAWGYTF

d_call: -
v_call: TRBV5-5
clone_size: -
j_call: TRBJ2-7
cdr3_nt: TGTGCCAGCAGCTTGAGCGGCCCCTACGAGCAGTACTTC
cdr3_aa: CASSLSGPYEQYF

d_call: -
v_call: TRBV2
clone_size: -
j_call: TRBJ1-1
cdr3_nt: TGTGCCAGCAGTGAAAAGCCTCCGAACACTGAAGCTTTCTTT
cdr3_aa: CASSEKPPNTEAFF

d_call: -
v_call: TRBV11-3
clone_size: -
j_call: TRBJ1-5
cdr3_nt: TGTGCCAGCAGCTTGGGACACAATCAGCCCCAGCATTTT
cdr3_aa: CASSLGHNQPQHF

d_call: TRBD1
v_call: TRBV4-1
clone_size: once
j_call: TRBJ1-2
cdr3_nt: TGCGCCAGCAGCCAAGTGACAGGGGAAAACTATGGCTACACCTTC
cdr3_aa: CASSQVTGENYGYTF

d_call: -
v_call: TRBV6-1
clone_size: -
j_call: TRBJ2-7
cdr3_nt: TGTGCCAGCAGTGATCCGGTTGGAGGGACAGCTACCTACGAGCAGTACTTC
cdr3_aa: CASSDPVGGTATYEQYF

d_call: -
v_call: TRBV6-5
clone_size: once
j_call: TRBJ2-7
cdr3_nt: TGTGCCAGCAGGCATACAAGGGGCTACGAGCAGTACTTC
cdr3_aa: CASRHTRGYEQYF

d_call: TRBD1
v_call: TRBV30
clone_size: -
j_call: TRBJ1-2
cdr3_nt: TGTGCCTGGAGTGTACGACGGCAGGGGGCGGGATATGGCTACACCTTC
cdr3_aa: CAWSVRRQGAGYGYTF

d_call: TRBD2
v_call: TRBV27
clone_size: -
j_call: TRBJ2-1
cdr3_nt: TGTGCCAGCAGTTCTGGTCGCCGACTAGCTGTTTACAATGAGCAGTTCTTC
cdr3_aa: CASSSGRRLAVYNEQFF

d_call: TRBD1
v_call: TRBV10-3
clone_size: few
j_call: TRBJ1-2
cdr3_nt: TGTGCCATCAGGGACAGGGAGTACTATGGCTACACCTTC
cdr3_aa: CAIRDREYYGYTF

d_call: -
v_call: TRBV7-9
clone_size: -
j_call: TRBJ2-2
cdr3_nt: TGTGCCAGCAGCTTACTCGGGGGCGACACCGGGGAGCTGTTTTTT
cdr3_aa: CASSLLGGDTGELFF

d_call: TRBD2
v_call: TRBV30
clone_size: -
j_call: TRBJ2-2
cdr3_nt: TGTGCCTGGAGTGGGGCTAGCGGGAGGTTGTCCGGGGAGCTGTTTTTT
cdr3_aa: CAWSGASGRLSGELFF

d_call: -
v_call: TRBV7-9
clone_size: few
j_call: TRBJ1-2
cdr3_nt: TGTGCCAGCAGCCCCCGGGACACTAACTATGGCTACACCTTC
cdr3_aa: CASSPRDTNYGYTF

d_call: TRBD1
v_call: TRBV5-1
clone_size: few
j_call: TRBJ1-2
cdr3_nt: TGCGCCAGCAGCTGGGACAGGGGTGGCTACACCTTC
cdr3_aa: CASSWDRGGYTF

d_call: TRBD2
v_call: TRBV7-2
clone_size: -
j_call: TRBJ2-5
cdr3_nt: TGTGCCAGCAGCTTTTTGGCTAGCGGGAACCAAGAGACCCAGTACTTC
cdr3_aa: CASSFLASGNQETQYF

d_call: -
v_call: TRBV5-1
clone_size: few
j_call: TRBJ2-1
cdr3_nt: TGCGCCAGCAGCGTTGCCTACAATGAGCAGTTCTTC
cdr3_aa: CASSVAYNEQFF

d_call: -
v_call: TRBV5-4
clone_size: -
j_call: TRBJ1-2
cdr3_nt: TGTGCCAGCAGCCCCGAGGGTATATGGGGCTACACCTTC
cdr3_aa: CASSPEGIWGYTF

d_call: TRBD1
v_call: TRBV6-5
clone_size: -
j_call: TRBJ2-7
cdr3_nt: TGTGCCAGCAGTCCCGGGACAGGGTTACCCTACGAGCAGTACTTC
cdr3_aa: CASSPGTGLPYEQYF

d_call: -
v_call: TRBV6-1
clone_size: -
j_call: TRBJ1-1
cdr3_nt: TGTGCCAGCAGTGAACAAAGTGGGGTTGAAGCTTTCTTT
cdr3_aa: CASSEQSGVEAFF

d_call: -
v_call: TRBV6-5
clone_size: -
j_call: TRBJ1-3
cdr3_nt: TGTGCCAGCAGTTACCTTGGGGCGGCTGGAAACACCATATATTTT
cdr3_aa: CASSYLGAAGNTIYF

d_call: TRBD2
v_call: TRBV4-1
clone_size: -
j_call: TRBJ2-7
cdr3_nt: TGCGCCAGCAGCCAAGAAAGAGCGGGAGGAGGCTACGAGCAGTACTTC
cdr3_aa: CASSQERAGGGYEQYF

d_call: TRBD1
v_call: TRBV7-2
clone_size: -
j_call: TRBJ2-7
cdr3_nt: TGTGCCAGCAGCTTAGTAAGAGGACATGACAGGGGGCCCTACGAGCAGTACTTC
cdr3_aa: CASSLVRGHDRGPYEQYF

d_call: -
v_call: TRBV25-1
clone_size: -
j_call: TRBJ2-4
cdr3_nt: TGTGCCAGCAGTGGGGCCAAAAACATTCAGTACTTC
cdr3_aa: CASSGAKNIQYF

d_call: TRBD2
v_call: TRBV7-2
clone_size: -
j_call: TRBJ2-3
cdr3_nt: TGTGCCAGCAGCTTTCCCCAAGCGAGCGGGGGCACAGATACGCAGTATTTT
cdr3_aa: CASSFPQASGGTDTQYF

d_call: TRBD1
v_call: TRBV9
clone_size: -
j_call: TRBJ1-2
cdr3_nt: TGTGCCAGCAGCGTAGGGACAGGGATCTATGGCTACACCTTC
cdr3_aa: CASSVGTGIYGYTF

d_call: TRBD1
v_call: TRBV18
clone_size: -
j_call: TRBJ1-1
cdr3_nt: TGTGCCAGCTCACCCTCGGACAGGGGCTTGAACACTGAAGCTTTCTTT
cdr3_aa: CASSPSDRGLNTEAFF

d_call: -
v_call: TRBV7-9
clone_size: -
j_call: TRBJ2-3
cdr3_nt: TGTGCCAGCAGCTTATGGCAGGTATTCACAGATACGCAGTATTTT
cdr3_aa: CASSLWQVFTDTQYF

d_call: -
v_call: TRBV7-6
clone_size: -
j_call: TRBJ2-1
cdr3_nt: TGTGCCAGCGGCGTTAGGGCCAGCTCCTACAATGAGCAGTTCTTC
cdr3_aa: CASGVRASSYNEQFF

d_call: -
v_call: TRBV6-6
clone_size: once
j_call: TRBJ2-2
cdr3_nt: TGTGCCAGCAGTTACACAAATTCCAGGGCCACCGGGGAGCTGTTTTTT
cdr3_aa: CASSYTNSRATGELFF

d_call: -
v_call: TRBV4-2
clone_size: -
j_call: TRBJ2-3
cdr3_nt: TGTGCCAGCAGCCAGGCATTGGCGGGAACTACAGATACGCAGTATTTT
cdr3_aa: CASSQALAGTTDTQYF

d_call: TRBD2
v_call: TRBV6-5
clone_size: -
j_call: TRBJ2-7
cdr3_nt: TGTGCCAGCCACAGACTAGCGGGAACCTACGAGCAGTACTTC
cdr3_aa: CASHRLAGTYEQYF

d_call: -
v_call: TRBV5-8
clone_size: once
j_call: TRBJ1-3
cdr3_nt: TGTGCCAGCAGCTTGATGGGAGGAAACACCATATATTTT
cdr3_aa: CASSLMGGNTIYF

d_call: -
v_call: TRBV11-3
clone_size: -
j_call: TRBJ1-1
cdr3_nt: TGTGCCAGCAGCTTTGGGGGCGTCAACACTGAAGCTTTCTTT
cdr3_aa: CASSFGGVNTEAFF

d_call: -
v_call: TRBV30
clone_size: once
j_call: TRBJ2-7
cdr3_nt: TGTGCCTGGACCCACTCAGCCTACGAGCAGTACTTC
cdr3_aa: CAWTHSAYEQYF

d_call: -
v_call: TRBV19
clone_size: few
j_call: TRBJ1-1
cdr3_nt: TGTGCCAGTAAGCTTGGGTCGAACACTGAAGCTTTCTTT
cdr3_aa: CASKLGSNTEAFF

d_call: -
v_call: TRBV4-1
clone_size: -
j_call: TRBJ1-3
cdr3_nt: TGCGCCAGCAGCCAAGATCCCAGGGGAAACACCATATATTTT
cdr3_aa: CASSQDPRGNTIYF

d_call: -
v_call: TRBV6-5
clone_size: -
j_call: TRBJ2-7
cdr3_nt: TGTGCCAGCAGCCGGGGTATCGGCTACGAGCAGTACTTC
cdr3_aa: CASSRGIGYEQYF

d_call: -
v_call: TRBV5-1
clone_size: -
j_call: TRBJ1-6
cdr3_nt: TGCGCCAGCAGCTTGGCGGGGGGGGCCCCAGGCTCCTATAATTCACCCCTCCACTTT
cdr3_aa: CASSLAGGAPGSYNSPLHF

d_call: TRBD1
v_call: TRBV5-6
clone_size: -
j_call: TRBJ2-7
cdr3_nt: TGTGCCAGCAGCCGGCAAAGACAGGGGTTCGTCTACGAGCAGTACTTC
cdr3_aa: CASSRQRQGFVYEQYF

d_call: -
v_call: TRBV29-1
clone_size: -
j_call: TRBJ2-3
cdr3_nt: TGCAGCGTGGAAAGGGGGCGGGGGGATACGCAGTATTTT
cdr3_aa: CSVERGRGDTQYF

d_call: TRBD1
v_call: TRBV2
clone_size: -
j_call: TRBJ2-2
cdr3_nt: TGTGCCAGCAGACAGGGGGCCGGGGAGCTGTTTTTT
cdr3_aa: CASRQGAGELFF

d_call: TRBD2
v_call: TRBV11-2
clone_size: -
j_call: TRBJ2-5
cdr3_nt: TGTGCCAGCAGCTTAGTAGGTAGCGGGGAGACCCAGTACTTC
cdr3_aa: CASSLVGSGETQYF

d_call: -
v_call: TRBV10-3
clone_size: -
j_call: TRBJ2-1
cdr3_nt: TGTGCCATCAGTGAACCGACGCTGCTTAACTACAATGAGCAGTTCTTC
cdr3_aa: CAISEPTLLNYNEQFF

d_call: -
v_call: TRBV27
clone_size: -
j_call: TRBJ2-5
cdr3_nt: TGTGCCAGCAGTTCGTCCGGGACCCAGTACTTC
cdr3_aa: CASSSSGTQYF

d_call: -
v_call: TRBV29-1
clone_size: -
j_call: TRBJ2-7
cdr3_nt: TGCAGCGTTGGGGCAGGGCACCCCCACGAGCAGTACTTC
cdr3_aa: CSVGAGHPHEQYF